The 16 T cell receptor beta chains listed next were all sequenced from one sample in a study of a mutant IDH1 vaccine in newly diagnosed glioma. The antigens these receptors bind are not known. Sequencing used immunoSEQ multiplex PCR; TCRdb keeps in-frame clones, though not all of them. The sample consists of 56,000 or so clones, about 80% of them appearing once. Time point described: week 47, end of study. One vaccine dose held 300 ug of mutant IDH1 20-mer peptide and came with topical imiquimod. The source material was PBMCs, sampled from a glioma patient whose treatment included an IDH1 peptide vaccine. The receptors were gathered from a woman in her 40s with glioma. Some clones in this sample may be carry-over from other donors' samples.

The CDR3 region is CASSYRGAEAFF. In DNA, the CDR3 is TGTGCCAGCAGTTACCGGGGCGCTGAAGCTTTCTTT. J is TRBJ1-1 and V is TRBV6-5; D perhaps matches TRBD1 (5 bases). The V and J ends lost 2 bases and 6 bases respectively, with 7 bases between them. Germline V lookup: CDR1 MNHEY, CDR2 SVGAGI. The CDR3 is made up of 12 amino acids.

This clone was seen a few times. V usage is TRBV27 and J usage is TRBJ1-1; TRBD1 might be the D (5 bases). The germline V gene has CDR1 MNHEY and CDR2 SMNVEV (reference sequence). Trimming took 7 bases from V and 3 from J, leaving 21 bases between them. This CDR3 spans 16 amino acids. This CDR3 is CASIRSPHSGYTEAFF. The CDR3 nucleotides read TGTGCCAGCATCAGAAGTCCCCACTCAGGGTACACTGAAGCTTTCTTT.

This chain links TRBV7-2 with TRBJ1-1, with 7 bases identical to TRBD1. Germline lookup yields CDR1 SGHTA and CDR2 FQGNSA. The CDR3 runs 13 residues. V dropped 5 bases and J dropped 11; count of bases not matched to a gene: 11. The CDR3 region is CASSRGQAERAFF. The CDR3 bases are TGTGCCAGCAGCCGAGGACAGGCAGAACGGGCTTTCTTT.

The chain has TRBV6-5 and TRBJ1-5; TRBD1 agrees at 9 bases. The CDR3 consists of 15 residues. V lost 8 bases, J lost 3 bases, and 8 bases stayed unmatched. Germline CDR1 MNHEY, CDR2 SVGAGI. The CDR3 DNA reads TGTGCCAGCCGAGACGGGACAGGGAACAATCAGCCCCAGCATTTT. Translating gives CASRDGTGNNQPQHF.

J is TRBJ1-5 and V is TRBV21-1; no check of the table's D call, TRBD1, against the DNA was made. TRBV21-1 is flagged as a pseudogene. The CDR3 spans 22 residues. The CDR3 is CASSDYYRDRASRERVDQPQHF. CDR3 nucleotide sequence: TGTGCCAGCAGCGATTACTACCGGGACAGGGCCTCCCGGGAGCGAGTGGATCAGCCCCAGCATTTT.

V is TRBV27 and J is TRBJ2-2; weak D call: TRBD2 (7 bases). The CDR3 contains 15 residues. The germline V and J ends were trimmed by 11 bases and 0 bases, with 16 bases remaining between them. In germline, CDR1 is MNHEY, CDR2 SMNVEV (reference sequence). CDR3 nucleotide sequence: TGTGCCCCGGGGGAGGGGGGCCCGAACACCGGGGAGCTGTTTTTT. Translated, it gives CAPGEGGPNTGELFF.

V is TRBV12-5 and J is TRBJ1-2; perhaps TRBD1 as D (5 bases). V lost 5 bases, J lost 8 bases, and 15 bases lay in between. Germline V gene data show CDR1 as LGHNT and CDR2 as FRNRAP. This CDR3 is built from 13 residues. As DNA, the CDR3 is TGTGCTAGTGGTCCACGGTATCGGGGGGGCTACACCTTC. Its protein is CASGPRYRGGYTF.

The chain employs TRBV27 and TRBJ1-1; D is perhaps TRBD1 (6 bases). The CDR3 has 13 amino acids. Trimming stripped 3 bases from V and 4 bases from J, with 9 bases between. The V gene's germline CDR1 is MNHEY and CDR2 SMNVEV (reference sequence). CDR3 residues: CASSFSRGTEAFF. CDR3 in DNA: TGTGCCAGCAGTTTCTCCAGGGGCACTGAAGCTTTCTTT.

The CDR3 region is CASSITGWGPSAQHF. CDR3 in DNA: TGTGCCAGCAGCATTACAGGATGGGGGCCATCGGCCCAGCATTTT. The chain carries TRBV27 and TRBJ1-5, with D maybe TRBD1 (6 bases). Germline values: CDR1 MNHEY, CDR2 SMNVEV (reference sequence). Trimming shortened V by 6 bases and J by 11 bases, and 23 bases separated the two germline ends. This CDR3 region has 15 residues.

This clone was detected a few times. This rearrangement joins TRBV27 to TRBJ1-1; D may be TRBD1 (5 bases). The CDR3 totals 14 residues. V lost 8 bases, J lost 0 bases, and 13 bases lay in between. In germline, CDR1 is MNHEY, CDR2 SMNVEV (reference sequence). The CDR3 loop reads CASAPGRMNTEAFF. Here the CDR3 DNA reads TGTGCCAGCGCTCCGGGACGGATGAACACTGAAGCTTTCTTT.

The chain employs TRBV6-1 and TRBJ1-2; tentative D call: TRBD1 (6 bases). This CDR3 region has 15 residues. Trimming took 6 bases from V and 0 from J, leaving 14 bases between them. The germline gives CDR1 MNHNS, CDR2 SASEGT. CDR3 amino acids: CASSQDRSTNYGYTF. As DNA, the CDR3 is TGTGCCAGCAGCCAGGACAGATCCACTAACTATGGCTACACCTTC.

This chain links TRBV2 with TRBJ1-2; tentative D call: TRBD1 (6 bases). The CDR3 is made up of 13 amino acids. CDR1 SNHLY and CDR2 FYNNEI come from the germline V gene. V lost 6 bases and J 2 bases, leaving 10 bases between the germline ends. CDR3 nucleotides: TGTGCCAGCAGAGGGGGGGAGAACTATGGCTACACCTTC. It specifies CASRGGENYGYTF.

V usage is TRBV7-8 and J usage is TRBJ1-1; 11 bases line up with TRBD1. The CDR3 runs to 15 residues. Germline loops: CDR1 SGHVS, CDR2 FQNEAQ. Trimming took 0 bases from V and 5 from J; bases not matched to a gene: 2. Written as DNA, the CDR3 is TGTGCCAGCAGCTTAGCGGACAGGGGGCGGACTGAAGCTTTCTTT. Amino acids: CASSLADRGRTEAFF.

This sequence joins TRBV27 and TRBJ1-4; D call uncertain. Trimming cost V 6 bases and J 10 bases, with 15 bases left between them. The CDR3 is 13 amino acids. Germline values: CDR1 MNHEY, CDR2 SMNVEV (reference sequence). Written as DNA, the CDR3 is TGTGCCAGCAGGCTAGGGCCCGGTGGAAAACTGTTTTTT. Protein sequence: CASRLGPGGKLFF. Filled out from reference TRBV27 and TRBJ1-4, the complete variable domain reads EAQVTQNPRYLITVTGKKLTVTCSQNMNHEYMSWYRQDPGLGLRQIYYSMNVEVTDKGDVPEGYKVSRKEKRNFPLILESPSPNQTSLYFCASRLGPGGKLFFGSGTQLSVL.

This chain connects TRBV4-2 to TRBJ2-2; 9 bases line up with TRBD2. This CDR3 is built from 17 residues. Germline V gene sequence: CDR1 LGHNA, CDR2 YNFKEQ. V trimming: 7 bases; J trimming: 5 bases; junction bases outside the gene matches: 14. CDR3 residues: CASTQFRRTSGTGELFF. In DNA, the CDR3 is TGTGCCAGCACACAATTCCGCAGAACTAGCGGGACCGGGGAGCTGTTTTTT.

With respect to this clone: The same CDR3 is also encoded by other DNA sequences in this sample. The rearrangement uses TRBV5-1 and TRBJ1-1, with D possibly TRBD1 on 6 matching bases. CDR1 SGHRS and CDR2 YFSETQ come from the germline V gene. Trimming took 1 base from V and 5 from J, leaving 9 bases between them. This CDR3 has 13 amino acids. The chain's CDR3 is CASSLTGYTEAFF. CDR3 nucleotide sequence: TGCGCCAGCAGCTTGACAGGGTATACTGAAGCTTTCTTT.